The 9 T cell receptor beta chains reported below all come from one sample, sequenced in a study of beta chain features in type 1 diabetes. Sequencing targeted expressed TCRB transcripts, as all isolated RNA had been reverse transcribed. Clones were sequenced by immunoSEQ multiplex PCR, and TCRdb holds only the in-frame ones, with some missing. Altogether a few hundred thousand clones are present, 27% being singletons, with the ten largest covering 4%. Input material: central memory CD4+ T cells from blood. The receptors derive from a man aged 30-40 years in good health.

This clone came up many times. In the same sample, other DNA sequences code for this CDR3. The DNA for the CDR3 is TGTGCCAGCAGCCCTCGGGGGCCAGAGACCCAGTACTTC. Protein sequence: CASSPRGPETQYF. The chain couples TRBV7-9 to TRBJ2-5; perhaps D is TRBD1 or TRBD2 (6 bases each). The germline CDR1 and CDR2 sequences are SEHNR and FQNEAQ (reference sequence). This CDR3 contains 13 residues. Trimming removed 5 bases at V and 4 bases at J, with 11 bases between.

The table lists this clone with a few counts. This chain uses TRBV6-1 with TRBJ2-7; 7 nucleotides align to TRBD1. Germline values: CDR1 MNHNS, CDR2 SASEGT. J was trimmed by 3 bases and V by 8 bases; bases with no gene match: 7. This CDR3 spans 13 amino acids. The CDR3 DNA reads TGTGCCAGCTCCCGGACAGGAGTCTACGAGCAGTACTTC. It encodes CASSRTGVYEQYF.

CDR3 sequence: CSVEEGQGGSFF. The CDR3, as DNA: TGCAGCGTTGAAGAGGGACAGGGAGGATCTTTCTTT. The J gene is TRBJ1-1, the V gene TRBV29-1, with TRBD1 matching over 9 bases. Germline CDR1 SQVTM, CDR2 ANQGSEA. Losses at the gene ends were 0 bases for V and 12 bases for J; bases not matched to a gene: 5. The CDR3 is made up of 12 amino acids.

The V and J genes are TRBV7-8 and TRBJ2-3; possibly TRBD2 for D (6 bases). Between the trimmed V and J ends, which lost 1 base and 2 bases, there was a span of 13 bases. The CDR3 consists of 16 residues. Looked up from germline, CDR1 is SGHVS and CDR2 is FQNEAQ. The CDR3, as DNA: TGTGCCAGCAGCTTAGAAGCGGGCGGGCCCACAGATACGCAGTATTTT. Translated: CASSLEAGGPTDTQYF.

The chain joins TRBV7-2 to TRBJ2-2; 7 bases line up with TRBD1. The V and J ends lost 4 bases and 3 bases, in that order; junction bases with no gene match: 11. The V gene's germline CDR1 is SGHTA and CDR2 FQGNSA. CDR3 size: 17 residues. Here the CDR3 reads CASSSDRPLTDTGELFF. The CDR3 bases are TGTGCCAGCAGCTCGGACAGGCCTTTGACTGACACCGGGGAGCTGTTTTTT.

This clone was counted only a few times. The rearrangement joins TRBV28 to TRBJ1-2, with D unresolved. CDR1 and CDR2 (germline): MDHEN, SYDVKM. With 5 bases removed from V and 2 bases from J, the gap between germline ends came to 12 bases. The CDR3 is made up of 14 amino acids. The CDR3 DNA is TGTGCCAGCAGTCCGGGTTACCCCAACTATGGCTACACCTTC. Residues: CASSPGYPNYGYTF.

The chain recombines TRBV2 with TRBJ2-2; D remains ambiguous. In germline, CDR1 is SNHLY, CDR2 FYNNEI. CDR3 length: 14 residues. Deletions cut 10 bases from V and 2 bases from J, with 14 bases between. The CDR3 DNA follows: TGTGCCACTATGGAATTCACTAACACCGGGGAGCTGTTTTTT. Amino acids: CATMEFTNTGELFF.

The chain links TRBV6-5 to TRBJ2-7; D call uncertain. V lost 0 bases, J lost 4 bases, and 13 bases lay in between. The CDR3 is 15 amino acids. Germline V gene lookup returns CDR1 MNHEY and CDR2 SVGAGI. The CDR3 sequence is CASSYSFTNPYEQYF. The CDR3 region has the DNA TGTGCCAGCAGTTACTCGTTTACGAACCCGTACGAGCAGTACTTC.

The V call is TRBV5-4, the J call TRBJ2-5; 7 nucleotides align to TRBD2. The V gene end was trimmed by 1 base and the J gene end by 1 base; junction bases not matched to a gene: 4. Germline V gives CDR1 SGHNT, CDR2 YYREEE (reference sequence). This CDR3 has 15 residues. The CDR3 DNA reads as TGTGCCAGCAGCTTGCACGGGGGGTTCCAAGAGACCCAGTACTTC. Its translation: CASSLHGGFQETQYF.